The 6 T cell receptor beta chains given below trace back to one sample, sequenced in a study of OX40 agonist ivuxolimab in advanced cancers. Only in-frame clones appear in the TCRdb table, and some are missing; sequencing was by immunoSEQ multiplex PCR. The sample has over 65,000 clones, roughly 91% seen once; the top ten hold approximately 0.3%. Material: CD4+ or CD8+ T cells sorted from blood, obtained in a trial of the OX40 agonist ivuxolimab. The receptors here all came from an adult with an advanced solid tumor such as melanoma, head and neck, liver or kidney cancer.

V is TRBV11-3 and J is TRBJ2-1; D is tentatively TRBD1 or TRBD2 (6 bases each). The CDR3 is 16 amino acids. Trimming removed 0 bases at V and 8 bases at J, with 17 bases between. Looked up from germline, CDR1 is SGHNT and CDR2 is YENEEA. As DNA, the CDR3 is TGTGCCAGCAGCTTAGATATCTCGAGGGGGGTCCATGAGCAGTTCTTC. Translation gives CASSLDISRGVHEQFF. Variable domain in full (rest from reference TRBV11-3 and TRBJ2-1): EAGVVQSPRYKIIEKKQPVAFWCNPISGHNTLYWYLQNLGQGPELLIRYENEEAVDDSQLPKDRFSAERLKGVDSTLKIQPAELGDSAVYLCASSLDISRGVHEQFFGPGTRLTVL.

The CDR3 nucleotides read TGTGCCAGCAGTGACAGTTTGTCAGGCGAGCAGTACTTC. Amino acids: CASSDSLSGEQYF. The J gene is TRBJ2-7, the V gene TRBV6-4; D ambiguous. This CDR3 has 13 amino acids. V gave up 2 bases and J gave up 6 bases, with 11 bases separating them. CDR1 is MRHNA, CDR2 SNTAGT, per germline.

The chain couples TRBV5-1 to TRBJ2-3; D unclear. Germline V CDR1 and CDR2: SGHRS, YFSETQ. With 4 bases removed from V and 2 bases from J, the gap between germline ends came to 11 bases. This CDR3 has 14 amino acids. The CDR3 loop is CASSTVTATDTQYF. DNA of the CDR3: TGCGCCAGCAGCACAGTAACAGCCACAGATACGCAGTATTTT. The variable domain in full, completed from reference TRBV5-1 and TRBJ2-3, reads KAGVTQTPRYLIKTRGQQVTLSCSPISGHRSVSWYQQTPGQGLQFLFEYFSETQRNKGNFPGRFSGRQFSNSRSEMNVSTLELGDSALYLCASSTVTATDTQYFGPGTRLTVL.

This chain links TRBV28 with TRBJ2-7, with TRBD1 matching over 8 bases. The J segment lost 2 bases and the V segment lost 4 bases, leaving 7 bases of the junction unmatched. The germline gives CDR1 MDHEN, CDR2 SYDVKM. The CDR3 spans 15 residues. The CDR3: CASSSAGGSAYEQYF. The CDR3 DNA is TGTGCCAGCAGTTCCGCAGGGGGCTCTGCCTACGAGCAGTACTTC.

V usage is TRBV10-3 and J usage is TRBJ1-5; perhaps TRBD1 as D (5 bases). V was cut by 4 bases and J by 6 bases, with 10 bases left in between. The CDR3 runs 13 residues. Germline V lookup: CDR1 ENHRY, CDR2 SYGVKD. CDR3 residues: CAISGDYIQPQHF. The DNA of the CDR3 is TGTGCCATCAGTGGGGACTACATTCAGCCCCAGCATTTT.

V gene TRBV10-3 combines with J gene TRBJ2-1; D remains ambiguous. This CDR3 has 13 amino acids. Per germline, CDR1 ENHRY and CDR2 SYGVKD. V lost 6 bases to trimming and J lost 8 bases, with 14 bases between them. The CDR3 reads CAIRDREIDEQFF. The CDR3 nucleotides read TGTGCCATCAGGGACCGCGAAATCGATGAGCAGTTCTTC.